This T cell receptor beta chain comes out of a study of cytomegalovirus exposure and HLA in healthy donors. CDR3 length: 15 residues. V was trimmed by 2 bases and J by 2 bases, leaving 10 bases between them. Germline values: CDR1 MNHEY, CDR2 SVGAGI. Sequencing used immunoSEQ multiplex PCR; TCRdb keeps in-frame clones, though not all of them. There are roughly 79,000 clones in the sample; 85% to 95% occur only once, and 0.65% to 0.8% lies in the top ten. V gene TRBV6-5 combines with J gene TRBJ1-5; D possibly corresponds to TRBD1 (6 bases). Sequenced material: PBMCs. The sequence came from a man aged 18-30 years in good health and CMV-seronegative. CDR3 loop: CASSYGGAGNQPQHF. The CDR3 nucleotides are TGTGCCAGCAGTTACGGGGGGGCCGGCAATCAGCCCCAGCATTTT.